This T cell receptor (beta chain) was profiled in a study of T cells in severe cutaneous drug reactions (dated by TCRdb to between 2019 and 2020). Study-level background: Between the early 2010s and the late 2010s, patients were recruited from Taiwan, Thailand and a European registry network. Enrollment was limited to patients whose SJS/TEN or DRESS diagnosis was probable or definite according to RegiSCAR criteria. The Naranjo algorithm and the ALDEN drug causality algorithm were used to identify the culprit drug. Blister fluids/cells, PBMC and other biological samples were taken from patients in the acute stage or the recovery stage. The study paired bulk TCR sequencing with single-cell sequencing, quantitative PCR validation, functional assays and transgenic mouse experiments. Libraries were prepared using iRepertoire multiplex PCR, and a comparison was cited by the authors in which similar capture of abundant clonotypes was shown across iRepertoire and 5' RACE methods with or without UMI.

About this clonotype: Its antigen specificity is not known.

For both bulk and single-cell sequencing, libraries were prepared with the iRepertoire multiplex PCR system and TCR subtype-specific primers. Multiplex PCR with primers targeting V, D and J gene regions was used to generate bulk TCR beta libraries. Each sample contributed roughly 90-500 ng of RNA as input for preparing the bulk TCR library. An Illumina MiSeq was used to sequence the bulk TCR beta amplicons. Concerning the study's data processing: Sample misassignments and low-quality sequencing reads were removed through quality control steps. The amino acids lying between the V-gene Y[YFLI]C motif and the J-segment [FW]GXGT motif were defined as CDR3. CDR3 clonotypes and TRBV and TRBJ gene assignments were based on the IMGT database. For each sample, TRBV expression was normalized against the mean for the same gene in PBMC from roughly 42 healthy donors. After reprocessing by TCRdb, each CDR3 protein sequence is one entry, and no DNA is given. These V and J calls rely on TCRdb rather than the paper's analysis. This sample's table has entries for about 10,000 distinct CDR3 sequences. Together, the top ten hold about 19% of the sample.

What the study reported, not specific to this receptor: A public TCRbeta CDR3, present at a mean of 13.57% in all seven CBZ-SJS/TEN blister samples, was undetectable or scarce in PBMC from tolerant controls and healthy donors. Whether the public TCR generalizes to SJS/TEN caused by other drugs was noted by the authors as still needing further study. TRBV12-4 usage was strongly increased in CBZ-SJS/TEN patients, averaging approximately 29% in blister cells and 4.5% to 5% in PBMC.

The CDR1 and CDR2 encoded by the germline V gene (reference sequence) are SGHNT and YYREEE. Inclusive of the bounding cysteine and phenylalanine, the CDR3 is 15 residues long. The record lacks a DNA sequence. Sequencing was performed on donors who were patients with carbamazepine-induced Stevens-Johnson syndrome or toxic epidermal necrolysis (CBZ-SJS/TEN). Patients with drug-induced severe cutaneous adverse reactions had T cell receptor repertoires profiled by next-generation sequencing to look for drug-specific clonotypes. The RNA source was either peripheral blood mononuclear cells or blister cells from skin lesions.

The V and J segments used are TRBV5-4 and TRBJ2-3; the D call of TRBD2 rests on TCRdb alone, since no DNA is present to check it. This clonotype was sampled from a human donor with Stevens-Johnson syndrome, a severe cutaneous drug reaction. Sequenced material: cells from a skin blister. Read against the paper, the sample's cell subset or site label means: unsorted cells from skin lesion blisters. CDR3 region: CASSWLAGRTDTQYF.